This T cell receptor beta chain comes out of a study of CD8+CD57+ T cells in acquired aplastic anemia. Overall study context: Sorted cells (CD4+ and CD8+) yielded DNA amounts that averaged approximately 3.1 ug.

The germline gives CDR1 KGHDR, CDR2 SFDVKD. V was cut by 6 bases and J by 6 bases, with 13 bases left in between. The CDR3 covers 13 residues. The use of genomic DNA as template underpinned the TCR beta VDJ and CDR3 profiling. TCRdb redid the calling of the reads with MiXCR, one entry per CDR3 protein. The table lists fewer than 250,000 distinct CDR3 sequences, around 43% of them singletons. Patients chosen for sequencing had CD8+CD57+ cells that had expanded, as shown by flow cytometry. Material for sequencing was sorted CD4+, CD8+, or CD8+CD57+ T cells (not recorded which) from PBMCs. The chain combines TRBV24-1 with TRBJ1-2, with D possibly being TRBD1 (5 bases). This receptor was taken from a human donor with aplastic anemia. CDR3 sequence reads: CATSLGTGDGYTF. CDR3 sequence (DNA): TGTGCCACCAGTTTAGGGACCGGGGATGGCTACACCTTC.